The 10 T cell receptor beta chains presented below share a single source sample, sequenced in a study of a mutant IDH1 vaccine in newly diagnosed glioma. Their antigens are not known. Described time point: week 35, safety follow-up. Every vaccine dose comprised 300 ug of mutant IDH1 20-mer peptide plus topical imiquimod. Measured with immunoSEQ multiplex PCR; TCRdb has only the in-frame clones, and not every one. The sample lists tens of thousands of clones; more than 85% were seen once. Source: PBMCs, taken from a glioma patient whose treatment included an IDH1 peptide vaccine. These receptors all come from a man younger than 40 with glioma.

This clone was counted only a few times. This sequence joins TRBV30 and TRBJ1-1, with D unresolved. The CDR3 totals 12 residues. V lost 1 base to trimming and J lost 5 bases, with 8 bases between them. Germline V gene data show CDR1 as GTSNPN and CDR2 as SVGIG (reference sequence). Written as DNA, the CDR3 is TGTGCCTGGAGTGAGGGAGTAACTGAAGCTTTCTTT. It codes for CAWSEGVTEAFF.

The V gene is TRBV5-1, the J gene TRBJ2-5; 10 bases fit TRBD2. The CDR3 contains 16 residues. CDR1 is SGHRS, CDR2 YFSETQ, per germline. J was trimmed by 2 bases and V by 1 base; bases with no gene match: 5. The CDR3 protein is CASSLRASGRQETQYF. The DNA of the CDR3 is TGCGCCAGCAGCTTGAGGGCTAGCGGGAGACAAGAGACCCAGTACTTC.

This rearrangement joins TRBV7-2 to TRBJ1-5, with D tentatively TRBD1 (5 bases). The germline gives CDR1 SGHTA, CDR2 FQGNSA. Trimming shortened V by 1 base and J by 0 bases, and 7 bases separated the two germline ends. The CDR3 runs to 15 residues. The CDR3 loop reads CASSLEDISNQPQHF. The CDR3 DNA reads as TGTGCCAGCAGCTTAGAGGACATTAGCAATCAGCCCCAGCATTTT.

The rearrangement links TRBV2 to TRBJ1-6, with 7 bases that match TRBD1. The V gene end was trimmed by 5 bases and the J gene end by 4 bases; junction bases not matched to a gene: 5. Looked up from germline, CDR1 is SNHLY and CDR2 is FYNNEI. The CDR3 loop spans 15 amino acids. CDR3 sequence (DNA): TGTGCCAGCAGTCGCCAGGGGGGGTATAATTCACCCCTCCACTTT. Translation: CASSRQGGYNSPLHF.

The chain recombines TRBV19 with TRBJ1-1; tentatively, D is TRBD1 (6 bases). Germline V gene sequence: CDR1 LNHDA, CDR2 SQIVND (reference sequence). The CDR3 has 14 amino acids. Trimming pared 3 bases from V and 4 bases from J, leaving 12 bases between. The CDR3 DNA reads as TGTGCCAGTAGTATGGGAGCAGGGGCCACTGAAGCTTTCTTT. Encoded protein: CASSMGAGATEAFF.

J is TRBJ1-5 and V is TRBV15; D uncertain. V was shortened by 9 bases and J by 1 base, with 13 bases between the two germline ends. CDR3 size: 14 residues. Germline V gene sequence: CDR1 LNHNV, CDR2 YYDKDF (reference sequence). The CDR3 DNA follows: TGTGCCACGGCCAGGTGGGTGAGCAATCAGCCCCAGCATTTT. Protein: CATARWVSNQPQHF. Supplemented by reference TRBV15 and TRBJ1-5, the full variable domain reads DAMVIQNPRYQVTQFGKPVTLSCSQTLNHNVMYWYQQKSSQAPKLLFHYYDKDFNNEADTPDNFQSRRPNTSFCFLDIRSPGLGDTAMYLCATARWVSNQPQHFGDGTRLSIL.

The chain is built from TRBV7-3 and TRBJ1-2, with D maybe TRBD1 (6 bases). The CDR3 spans 13 residues. The germline gives CDR1 SGHTA, CDR2 FQGTGA. The V end lost 11 bases, the J end lost 3 bases, and 16 bases lay between the germline ends. The CDR3 spells CAEQGEFDYGYTF. Here the CDR3 DNA reads TGTGCCGAACAGGGTGAGTTCGACTATGGCTACACCTTC.

V usage is TRBV2 and J usage is TRBJ2-5, with 8 bases identical to TRBD1. The CDR3 is made up of 13 amino acids. Germline V gene data show CDR1 as SNHLY and CDR2 as FYNNEI. Trimming at V came to 6 bases and at J to 5 bases, leaving 5 bases not matched to a gene. This CDR3 reads CASSQGARETQYF. CDR3 nucleotide sequence: TGTGCCAGCAGCCAGGGGGCTCGGGAGACCCAGTACTTC. The complete variable domain, with remaining parts taken from reference TRBV2 and TRBJ2-5, reads EPEVTQTPSHQVTQMGQEVILRCVPISNHLYFYWYRQILGQKVEFLVSFYNNEISEKSEIFDDQFSVERPDGSNFTLKIRSTKLEDSAMYFCASSQGARETQYFGPGTRLLVL.

This sequence joins TRBV28 and TRBJ2-4, with 14 bases identical to TRBD2. V was clipped by 6 bases and J by 1 base; unmatched bases: 8. This CDR3 region has 18 residues. CDR1 and CDR2 from the germline V gene are MDHEN and SYDVKM. The CDR3 loop is CASSLTSGRAMAKNIQYF. CDR3 in DNA: TGTGCCAGCAGCTTGACTAGCGGGAGGGCCATGGCCAAAAACATTCAGTACTTC.

The rearrangement uses TRBV14 and TRBJ1-2; weak D call: TRBD1 (5 bases). The CDR3 covers 12 residues. V was clipped by 3 bases and J by 6 bases, with 8 bases between them. Germline V gene data show CDR1 as SGHDN and CDR2 as FVKESK. The CDR3, as DNA: TGTGCCAGCAGCCACCTGGGACATGGCTACACCTTC. Translating it yields CASSHLGHGYTF.